This T cell receptor (beta chain) was recovered during a study of human T cells and chemical hapten exposure. Whole-study context: Patients were given diphenylcyclopropenone on the scalp weekly across the roughly 25-week study.

This sample's time point: patch test 3, about 24 weeks after DPC sensitization. Treatment defined: therapeutic diphenylcyclopropenone sensitization with weekly scalp DPC. Each CDR3 protein is one row after TCRdb ran MiXCR on the RACE reads. The sample gives about 190,000 distinct CDR3 sequences, about 25% of which show up once; around 2.5% is in the top ten. This CDR3 has 14 residues. With V trimmed by 6 bases and J by 6 bases, 6 bases remained unmatched. CDR1 and CDR2 (germline): SQVTM, ANQGSEA. The sequence came from a woman in her 40s with alopecia areata. Some clones in this sample may be carry-over from other donors' samples. The chain recombines TRBV29-1 with TRBJ1-5; 12 nucleotides line up with TRBD1. This material consisted of whole blood, taken in connection with sensitization to the hapten diphenylcyclopropenone (DPC). The CDR3 here is CSVAGTGGGQPQHF. The CDR3, as DNA: TGCAGCGTCGCCGGGACAGGGGGCGGTCAGCCCCAGCATTTT.